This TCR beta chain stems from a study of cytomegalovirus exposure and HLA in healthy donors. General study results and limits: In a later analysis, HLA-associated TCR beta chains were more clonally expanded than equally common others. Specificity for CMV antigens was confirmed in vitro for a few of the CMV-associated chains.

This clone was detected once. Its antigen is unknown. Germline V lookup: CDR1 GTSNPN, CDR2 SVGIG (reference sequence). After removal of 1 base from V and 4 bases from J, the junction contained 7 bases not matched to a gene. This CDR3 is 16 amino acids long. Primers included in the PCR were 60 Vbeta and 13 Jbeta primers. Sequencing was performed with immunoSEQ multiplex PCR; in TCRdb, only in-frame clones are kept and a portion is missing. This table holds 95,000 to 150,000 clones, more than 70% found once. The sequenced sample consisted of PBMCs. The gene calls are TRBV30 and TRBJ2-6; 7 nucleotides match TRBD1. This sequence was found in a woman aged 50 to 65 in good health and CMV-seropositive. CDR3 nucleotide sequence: TGTGCCTGGAGTGCCGACAGGGTCCTCGGGGCCAACGTCCTGACTTTC. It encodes CAWSADRVLGANVLTF. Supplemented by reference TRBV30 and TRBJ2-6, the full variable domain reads SQTIHQWPATLVQPVGSPLSLECTVEGTSNPNLYWYRQAAGRGLQLLFYSVGIGQISSEVPQNLSASRPQDRQFILSSKKLLLSDSGFYLCAWSADRVLGANVLTFGAGSRLTVL.